This passage covers 23 T cell receptor beta chains from one sample sequenced in a study of blood T cell repertoires in COVID-19. Sequenced by immunoSEQ multiplex PCR; TCRdb stores in-frame clones only, minus some. The profile covers roughly 190,000 clones, with approximately 85% appearing a single time and approximately 8.9% taken by the ten largest. Sequences were obtained from peripheral blood. These receptors all stem from a woman in her sixties with acute or convalescent COVID-19.

Comment on this clone: This CDR3 is also generated by other DNA sequences in the sample. The chain links TRBV18 to TRBJ1-5; D is perhaps TRBD1 (6 bases). The V end lost 6 bases, the J end lost 4 bases, and 10 bases lay between the germline ends. Germline-derived CDR1 and CDR2 are KGHSH and LQKENI. The CDR3 runs to 13 residues. This chain's CDR3 is CASSPDRNQPQHF. Here the CDR3 DNA reads TGTGCCAGCTCCCCGGACAGAAATCAGCCCCAGCATTTT.

J is TRBJ2-3 and V is TRBV5-1; 9 bases are shared with TRBD2. The CDR3 totals 17 residues. The J segment lost 1 base and the V segment lost 3 bases, leaving 9 bases of the junction unmatched. CDR1 and CDR2 (germline): SGHRS, YFSETQ. In nucleotides, the CDR3 is TGCGCCAGCAGCTCTGGCCTTAGGACTAGCGGCACAGATACGCAGTATTTT. Residues: CASSSGLRTSGTDTQYF. Full variable domain (remainder filled in from reference TRBV5-1 and TRBJ2-3): KAGVTQTPRYLIKTRGQQVTLSCSPISGHRSVSWYQQTPGQGLQFLFEYFSETQRNKGNFPGRFSGRQFSNSRSEMNVSTLELGDSALYLCASSSGLRTSGTDTQYFGPGTRLTVL.

V and J are TRBV27 and TRBJ1-2; 8 nucleotides match TRBD1. V trimming: 6 bases; J trimming: 8 bases; junction bases outside the gene matches: 8. The CDR3 covers 13 residues. CDR1 and CDR2 (germline): MNHEY, SMNVEV (reference sequence). The CDR3 bases are TGTGCCAGCAGCCCCGGGACAGGAGGAGGCTACACCTTC. Protein: CASSPGTGGGYTF.

This rearrangement joins TRBV7-2 to TRBJ2-5; D might be TRBD2 (5 bases). Trimming shortened V by 5 bases and J by 9 bases, and 10 bases separated the two germline ends. There are 11 residues in the CDR3. Germline assignment: CDR1 SGHTA and CDR2 FQGNSA. Here the CDR3 DNA reads TGTGCCAGCAGCGCCACTAGTTCCCAGTACTTC. Amino acids: CASSATSSQYF.

The chain uses TRBV6-1 and TRBJ1-5; D is uncertain. Germline values: CDR1 MNHNS, CDR2 SASEGT. V lost 1 base and J 5 bases, leaving 9 bases between the germline ends. The CDR3 covers 14 residues. The CDR3 loop reads CASSEVPVHQPQHF. As DNA, the CDR3 is TGTGCCAGCAGTGAAGTTCCAGTTCATCAGCCCCAGCATTTT.

This sequence joins TRBV5-1 and TRBJ2-1; 7 bases are a match to TRBD2. Germline V lookup: CDR1 SGHRS, CDR2 YFSETQ. V dropped 6 bases and J dropped 0; count of bases not matched to a gene: 9. The CDR3 totals 16 residues. The CDR3 nucleotides are TGCGCCAGCAAGGTGCTAGCGGCCAGCTCCTACAATGAGCAGTTCTTC. This sequence encodes CASKVLAASSYNEQFF.

This chain connects TRBV5-1 to TRBJ2-5; D unresolved. Germline loops: CDR1 SGHRS, CDR2 YFSETQ. The CDR3 has 11 amino acids. V was shortened by 5 bases and J by 5 bases, with 7 bases between the two germline ends. In nucleotides, the CDR3 is TGCGCCAGCAGGACGGAGGAGACCCAGTACTTC. It specifies CASRTEETQYF. Using reference TRBV5-1 and TRBJ2-5 for the parts outside the CDR3, the full variable domain is KAGVTQTPRYLIKTRGQQVTLSCSPISGHRSVSWYQQTPGQGLQFLFEYFSETQRNKGNFPGRFSGRQFSNSRSEMNVSTLELGDSALYLCASRTEETQYFGPGTRLLVL.

The chain is built from TRBV3-1 (or the pseudogene TRBV3-2) and TRBJ2-1; D not resolved. Trimming removed 1 base from V and 8 bases from J, with 6 bases in between. The CDR3 totals 12 residues. CDR1 is LGHDT and CDR2 is YNNKEL in the germline V gene (reference sequence). The DNA for the CDR3 is TGTGCCAGCAGCCAAGTTGAGGATGAGCAGTTCTTC. This sequence encodes CASSQVEDEQFF.

This chain links TRBV9 with TRBJ1-2; D uncertain. Trimming left V 5 bases short and J 2 bases short, with 10 bases between. CDR3 length: 13 amino acids. In germline, CDR1 is SGDLS, CDR2 YYNGEE. CDR3 in amino acids: CASSSGPNYGYTF. The CDR3 coding sequence is TGTGCCAGCAGTTCAGGCCCCAACTATGGCTACACCTTC.

This chain uses TRBV5-1 with TRBJ1-2, with 8 bases fitting TRBD1. Germline trimming cut 2 bases from V and 6 bases from J; bases unmatched to any gene: 6. Germline CDR1 and CDR2: SGHRS and YFSETQ. The CDR3 length is 14 residues. CDR3 nucleotide sequence: TGCGCCAGCAGCTTAGCCGACAGGGGCCATGGCTACACCTTC. Protein product: CASSLADRGHGYTF.

CDR3 sequence (DNA): TGTGCCAGCAGCTTGGAGGACAGGGGCTACGAGCAGTACTTC. This translates into CASSLEDRGYEQYF. V gene TRBV7-8 combines with J gene TRBJ2-7, with 9 positions matching TRBD1. CDR3 length equals 14 residues. V lost 3 bases to trimming and J lost 3 bases; unmatched junction nucleotides: 3. CDR1 is SGHVS, CDR2 FQNEAQ, per germline.

The V and J genes are TRBV10-3 and TRBJ1-2; TRBD1 might be the D (6 bases). Germline-derived CDR1 and CDR2 are ENHRY and SYGVKD. CDR3 size: 14 residues. Deletions cut 3 bases from V and 4 bases from J, with 12 bases between. CDR3 sequence: CAISEGQGIYGYTF. The CDR3, as DNA: TGTGCCATCAGTGAAGGGCAGGGGATCTATGGCTACACCTTC.

The J gene is TRBJ2-5, the V gene TRBV7-3, with 13 bases identical to TRBD2. V lost 3 bases, J lost 5 bases, and 12 bases stayed unmatched. The CDR3 has 18 amino acids. Germline assignment: CDR1 SGHTA and CDR2 FQGTGA. The CDR3 bases are TGTGCCAGCAGCTTCCACCCTCCGGGACTAGCGGGAATCGAGACCCAGTACTTC. It yields the protein CASSFHPPGLAGIETQYF.

The genes are TRBV7-2 and TRBJ2-5; TRBD2 matches at 16 bases. The CDR3 totals 15 residues. V dropped 5 bases and J dropped 7; count of bases not matched to a gene: 4. Per the germline V gene, CDR1 is SGHTA and CDR2 is FQGNSA. The CDR3 DNA follows: TGTGCCAGCAGCGGGACTAGCGGGAGGGCGGGGACCCAGTACTTC. It specifies CASSGTSGRAGTQYF. Complete variable domain (other parts from reference TRBV7-2 and TRBJ2-5): GAGVSQSPSNKVTEKGKDVELRCDPISGHTALYWYRQSLGQGLEFLIYFQGNSAPDKSGLPSDRFSAERTGGSVSTLTIQRTQQEDSAVYLCASSGTSGRAGTQYFGPGTRLLVL.

The chain recombines TRBV28 with TRBJ1-1, with a tentative D call TRBD1 (5 bases). Germline CDR1 reads MDHEN; CDR2 reads SYDVKM. The CDR3 is 13 residues long. Deletions cut 2 bases from V and 4 bases from J, with 8 bases between. For the CDR3, the DNA is TGTGCCAGCAGTTTACCGGGGGGCACTGAAGCTTTCTTT. It yields the protein CASSLPGGTEAFF.

The rearrangement joins TRBV18 to TRBJ2-7, with 11 positions matching TRBD2. Germline loops: CDR1 KGHSH, CDR2 LQKENI. Trimming at V came to 5 bases and at J to 3 bases, leaving 0 bases not matched to a gene. The length of the CDR3 is 13 residues. CDR3 sequence reads: CASSTSGSYEQYV. The CDR3 DNA reads as TGTGCCAGCTCAACTAGCGGGAGCTACGAGCAGTACGTC.

CDR3 amino acids: CASSTSGSGDTQYF. CDR3 DNA sequence: TGCGCCAGCAGTACTAGCGGGAGTGGAGATACGCAGTATTTT. The gene calls are TRBV10-2 and TRBJ2-3; 11 positions agree with TRBD2. V lost 5 bases, J lost 5 bases, and 3 bases stayed unmatched. From germline, CDR1 is WSHSY and CDR2 SAAADI. The length of the CDR3 is 14 residues.

This chain links TRBV6-5 with TRBJ2-1, with TRBD2 matching over 10 bases. The CDR3 has 15 amino acids. The germline V gene has CDR1 MNHEY and CDR2 SVGAGI. The junction had 5 bases not matched to a gene; V was cut back by 2 bases and J by 7 bases. CDR3 residues: CASSYGLAGVNEQFF. The CDR3 region has the DNA TGTGCCAGCAGTTACGGGCTAGCGGGAGTTAATGAGCAGTTCTTC.

The chain couples TRBV19 to TRBJ2-7; D is perhaps TRBD2 (6 bases). In germline, CDR1 is LNHDA, CDR2 SQIVND (reference sequence). The CDR3 sequence is 11 residues long. The V end was cut by 9 bases, the J end by 1 base, with 7 bases between. The CDR3 DNA is TGTGCCAGCGGGGGTTCCTACGAGCAGTACTTC. The encoded protein is CASGGSYEQYF.

The chain recombines TRBV6-6 with TRBJ1-5; TRBD1 matches at 7 bases. The CDR3 is 18 amino acids. The J segment lost 0 bases and the V segment lost 5 bases, leaving 13 bases of the junction unmatched. From germline, CDR1 is MNHNY and CDR2 SVGAGI (reference sequence). The CDR3 loop reads CASSPPGQIGGSNQPQHF. As DNA, the CDR3 is TGTGCCAGCAGTCCCCCGGGACAGATAGGTGGTAGCAATCAGCCCCAGCATTTT.

In its sample, this clone was seen once. The genes are TRBV3-1 (or the pseudogene TRBV3-2) and TRBJ1-4; 9 bases agree with TRBD1. The junction had 11 bases not matched to a gene; V was cut back by 3 bases and J by 6 bases. The CDR3 has 17 residues. The germline gives CDR1 LGHDT, CDR2 YNNKEL (reference sequence). The CDR3 coding sequence is TGTGCCAGCAGCCATGGGCCCGGGACAGGGAGGCATGAAAAACTGTTTTTT. It yields the protein CASSHGPGTGRHEKLFF.

This CDR3 is CASSIPTGTNYGYTF. CDR3 nucleotides: TGTGCCAGTAGTATCCCAACAGGGACCAACTATGGCTACACCTTC. The gene calls are TRBV19 and TRBJ1-2; maybe TRBD1 (6 bases). Germline CDR1 is LNHDA and CDR2 is SQIVND (reference sequence). This CDR3 comprises 15 residues. Trimming stripped 3 bases from V and 2 bases from J, with 13 bases between.

J is TRBJ2-1 and V is TRBV10-2; D possibly corresponds to TRBD2 (5 bases). Germline V gene sequence: CDR1 WSHSY, CDR2 SAAADI. CDR3 length: 11 amino acids. V lost 7 bases and J lost 9, with 10 bases in between. The CDR3 coding sequence is TGCGCCAGCACGGGGAAGGGTGAGCAGTTCTTC. As protein: CASTGKGEQFF.